A single sample is the source of the 14 T cell receptor beta chains below, sequenced in a study of PD-1 blockade in classical Hodgkin lymphoma (dated by TCRdb to the early 2020s). Receptor libraries were prepared by the immunoSEQ multiplex PCR assay. Sourced from immuneACCESS, this table was stored by TCRdb with only in-frame sequences that have V and J called. A share of the clones is absent; for the studies checked, an unresolved V gene accounts for under half, and the remainder has no known explanation. For this sample there are nearly 55,000 clones; more than 65% appear just once. The ten largest clonotypes hold roughly 15% of the sample. The sample's time point label, in plain terms: cycle 1 day 1 (C1D1), immediately before nivolumab initiation. Every trial patient had relapsed after autologous stem cell transplantation, and cohorts A, B and C differed in prior brentuximab vedotin exposure.

The sequences come from peripheral blood mononuclear cells (PBMCs), collected at baseline. These TCRs come from a human donor with classical Hodgkin lymphoma.

This sequence joins TRBV15 and TRBJ2-4; D remains ambiguous. The V end lost 3 bases, the J end lost 0 bases, and 9 bases lay between the germline ends. The CDR3 runs to 15 residues. The germline CDR1 and CDR2 sequences are LNHNV and YYDKDF (reference sequence). CDR3 DNA: TGTGCCACCAGCAGTGGCCCACTAGCCAAAAACATTCAGTACTTC. It codes for CATSSGPLAKNIQYF.

The genes are TRBV18 and TRBJ1-1, with TRBD1 matching 7 bases. The CDR3 contains 15 residues. From germline, CDR1 is KGHSH and CDR2 LQKENI. The J segment lost 2 bases and the V segment lost 6 bases, leaving 9 bases of the junction unmatched. In nucleotides, the CDR3 is TGTGCCAGCTCTCGGGACAGAAGCTTTAACACTGAAGCTTTCTTT. Its translation is CASSRDRSFNTEAFF.

The V call is TRBV5-1, the J call TRBJ1-6; no clear D gene. The germline V gene has CDR1 SGHRS and CDR2 YFSETQ. This CDR3 has 14 residues. V was shortened by 0 bases and J by 12 bases, with 13 bases between the two germline ends. The CDR3 loop is CASSLAGPRGPLHF. CDR3 DNA: TGCGCCAGCAGCTTGGCCGGGCCTCGCGGACCCCTCCACTTT.

This chain links TRBV19 with TRBJ2-2; 9 positions match TRBD1. This CDR3 spans 15 amino acids. CDR1 and CDR2 (germline): LNHDA, SQIVND (reference sequence). The trim removed 4 bases at V and 5 bases at J, leaving 5 bases unmatched. The chain's CDR3 is CASSRGQGWTGELFF. CDR3 in DNA: TGTGCCAGTAGTAGGGGACAGGGATGGACCGGGGAGCTGTTTTTT.

This chain uses TRBV7-2 with TRBJ1-5; weak D call: TRBD1 (6 bases). The CDR3 spans 13 residues. The germline CDR1 and CDR2 sequences are SGHTA and FQGNSA. With 5 bases removed from V and 7 bases from J, the gap between germline ends came to 12 bases. The CDR3 loop is CASSTEGGQPQHF. In DNA form, the CDR3 reads TGTGCCAGCAGCACAGAGGGGGGGCAGCCCCAGCATTTT.

CDR3 protein: CASSRQAPYEQYF. The DNA of the CDR3 is TGTGCCAGCAGCCGACAGGCCCCCTACGAGCAGTACTTC. The chain links TRBV7-2 to TRBJ2-7; possibly TRBD1 for D (6 bases). CDR3 length: 13 amino acids. Trimming took 5 bases from V and 2 from J, leaving 10 bases between them. The germline V gene encodes CDR1 SGHTA and CDR2 FQGNSA.

The chain has TRBV7-2 and TRBJ2-5; D not certain. Germline loops: CDR1 SGHTA, CDR2 FQGNSA. This CDR3 region has 12 residues. V lost 2 bases to trimming and J lost 0 bases, with 1 base between them. This CDR3 reads CASSLYQETQYF. The CDR3 DNA reads TGTGCCAGCAGCTTATACCAAGAGACCCAGTACTTC.

The chain carries TRBV19 and TRBJ2-3, with D hard to call. V gave up 3 bases and J gave up 4 bases, with 8 bases separating them. Germline V gene sequence: CDR1 LNHDA, CDR2 SQIVND (reference sequence). The CDR3 consists of 13 residues. The CDR3: CASSMMRPDTQYF. The CDR3 DNA reads as TGTGCCAGTAGTATGATGAGGCCAGATACGCAGTATTTT.

The chain combines TRBV29-1 with TRBJ2-3, with D perhaps assigned TRBD1 or TRBD2 (5 bases each). This CDR3 has 17 amino acids. Looked up from germline, CDR1 is SQVTM and CDR2 is ANQGSEA. The V and J ends lost 7 bases and 1 base respectively, with 24 bases between them. The CDR3 nucleotides read TGCAGCGGAGGTAGGGGCGCGACCCGAGGGGGCACAGATACGCAGTATTTT. This codes for CSGGRGATRGGTDTQYF.

V gene TRBV10-3 combines with J gene TRBJ1-4, with D unclear. Germline values: CDR1 ENHRY, CDR2 SYGVKD. The CDR3 sequence is 14 residues long. V shed 4 bases and J shed 7 bases, with 13 bases lying between them. DNA of the CDR3: TGTGCCATCAGTGCTCAGTCGGGAGGTGAAAAACTGTTTTTT. As protein: CAISAQSGGEKLFF.

J is TRBJ2-5 and V is TRBV5-5; D gene uncertain. Trimming shortened V by 5 bases and J by 8 bases, and 7 bases separated the two germline ends. The CDR3 totals 10 residues. The germline CDR1 and CDR2 sequences are SGHKS and YYEKEE (reference sequence). In DNA, the CDR3 is TGTGCCAGCAGTCACCAAACCCAGTACTTC. Protein sequence: CASSHQTQYF.

The CDR3: CASALQGYGGGPQHF. The CDR3 DNA reads as TGTGCCAGCGCCCTACAGGGGTACGGTGGAGGGCCCCAGCATTTT. This chain joins TRBV6-5 and TRBJ1-5; 7 positions match TRBD1. The CDR3 is 15 amino acids. Trimming took 8 bases from V and 9 from J; bases not matched to a gene: 16. Germline V lookup: CDR1 MNHEY, CDR2 SVGAGI.

The V and J genes are TRBV2 and TRBJ1-1; no definite D call. Trimming removed 4 bases from V and 8 bases from J, with 8 bases in between. Germline V lookup: CDR1 SNHLY, CDR2 FYNNEI. The CDR3 is 11 amino acids. The CDR3 loop is CASSVSGEAFF. The CDR3 region has the DNA TGTGCCAGCAGTGTATCCGGGGAAGCTTTCTTT.

This clone appeared a few times. CDR3: CASSLLTNEKLFF. The CDR3 DNA sequence: TGTGCCAGCAGCTTGCTAACTAATGAAAAACTGTTTTTT. V is TRBV5-5 and J is TRBJ1-4; unclear D gene. V lost 1 base to trimming and J lost 1 base, with 2 bases between them. CDR3 length equals 13 residues. Germline CDR1 is SGHKS and CDR2 is YYEKEE (reference sequence).